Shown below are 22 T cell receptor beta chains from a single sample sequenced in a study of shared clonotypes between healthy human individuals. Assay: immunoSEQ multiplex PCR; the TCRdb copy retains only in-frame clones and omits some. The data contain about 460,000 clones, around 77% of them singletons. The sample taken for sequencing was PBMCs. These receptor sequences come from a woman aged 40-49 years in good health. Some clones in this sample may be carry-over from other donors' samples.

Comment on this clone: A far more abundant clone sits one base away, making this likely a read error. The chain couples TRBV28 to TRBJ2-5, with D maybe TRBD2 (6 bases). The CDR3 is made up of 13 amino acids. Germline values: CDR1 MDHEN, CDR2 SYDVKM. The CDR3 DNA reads TGTGCCAGCAGTCGGGACTCCCAAGAGACCCGGTACTTC. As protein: CASSRDSQETRYF.

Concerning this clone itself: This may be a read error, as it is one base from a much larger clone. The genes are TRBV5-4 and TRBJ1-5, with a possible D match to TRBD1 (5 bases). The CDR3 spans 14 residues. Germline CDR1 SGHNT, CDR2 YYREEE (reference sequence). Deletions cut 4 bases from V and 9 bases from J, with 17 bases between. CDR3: CASSRGEGTRPQHF. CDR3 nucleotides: TGTGCCAGCAGCCGGGGGGAGGGGACTCGGCCCCAGCATTTT.

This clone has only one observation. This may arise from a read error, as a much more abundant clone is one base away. The CDR3: CASSLTAYGNTF. The DNA of the CDR3 is TGTGCCAGCAGCTTAACAGCATATGGCAACACCTTC. This chain links TRBV11-2 with TRBJ1-2; D not certain. Looked up from germline, CDR1 is SGHAT and CDR2 is FQNNGV. The CDR3 contains 12 residues.

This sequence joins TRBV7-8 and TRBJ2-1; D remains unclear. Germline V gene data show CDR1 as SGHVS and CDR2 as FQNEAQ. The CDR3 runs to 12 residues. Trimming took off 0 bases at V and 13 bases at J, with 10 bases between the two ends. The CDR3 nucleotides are TGTGCCAGCAGCTTAGCGACGGGCGACCAGTTCTTC. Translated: CASSLATGDQFF.

The DNA for the CDR3 is TGTGCCAGCAGCTTAGGTGAGTCCACAGAGCAGTACTTC. The encoded protein is CASSLGESTEQYF. V gene TRBV11-1 combines with J gene TRBJ2-7; D unclear. Germline CDR1 is SGHAT and CDR2 is FQDESV (reference sequence). The CDR3 contains 13 residues. Trimming removed 1 base at V and 7 bases at J, with 11 bases between.

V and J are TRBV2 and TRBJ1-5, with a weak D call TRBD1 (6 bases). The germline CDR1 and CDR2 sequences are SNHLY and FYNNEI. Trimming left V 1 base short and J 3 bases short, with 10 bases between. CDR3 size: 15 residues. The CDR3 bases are TGTGCCAGCAGTGAAGGCGGACAGTACAATCAGCCCCAGCATTTT. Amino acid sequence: CASSEGGQYNQPQHF.

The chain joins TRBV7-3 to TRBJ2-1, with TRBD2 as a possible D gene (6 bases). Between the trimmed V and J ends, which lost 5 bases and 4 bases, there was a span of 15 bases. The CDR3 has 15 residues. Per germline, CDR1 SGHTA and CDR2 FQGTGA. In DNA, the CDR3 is TGTGCCAGCAGCGCGCTAGCGTCTGGGTACAATGAGCAGTTCTTC. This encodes CASSALASGYNEQFF.

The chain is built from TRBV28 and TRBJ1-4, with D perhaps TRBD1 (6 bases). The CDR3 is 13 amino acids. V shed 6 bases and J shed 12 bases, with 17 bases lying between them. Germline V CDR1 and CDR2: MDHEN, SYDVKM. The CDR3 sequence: CASRPGHRGELFF. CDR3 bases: TGTGCCAGCAGACCGGGACACCGGGGGGAACTGTTTTTT.

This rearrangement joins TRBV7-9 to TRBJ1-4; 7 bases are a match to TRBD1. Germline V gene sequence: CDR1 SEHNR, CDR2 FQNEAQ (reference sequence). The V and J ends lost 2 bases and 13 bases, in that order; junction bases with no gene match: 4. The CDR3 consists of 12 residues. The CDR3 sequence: CASSLYRDRLFF. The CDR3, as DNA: TGTGCCAGCAGCTTATACCGGGACAGACTGTTTTTT.

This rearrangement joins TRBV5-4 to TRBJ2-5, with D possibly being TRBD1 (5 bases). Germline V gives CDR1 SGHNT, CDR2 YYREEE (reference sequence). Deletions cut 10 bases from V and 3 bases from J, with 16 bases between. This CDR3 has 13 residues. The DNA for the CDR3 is TGTGCCGCGAGGAGCAGGGCGAAAGAGACCCAGTACTTC. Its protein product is CAARSRAKETQYF.

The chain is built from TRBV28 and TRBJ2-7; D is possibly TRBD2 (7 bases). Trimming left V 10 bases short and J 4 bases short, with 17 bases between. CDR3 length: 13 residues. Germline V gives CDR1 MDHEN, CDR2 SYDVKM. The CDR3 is CATGGGAFYEQYF. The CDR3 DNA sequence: TGTGCCACCGGAGGGGGGGCTTTTTACGAGCAGTACTTC.

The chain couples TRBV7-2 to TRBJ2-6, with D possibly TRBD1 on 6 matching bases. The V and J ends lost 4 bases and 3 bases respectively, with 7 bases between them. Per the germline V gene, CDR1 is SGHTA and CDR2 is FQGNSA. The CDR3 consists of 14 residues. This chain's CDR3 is CASSWTVGANVLTF. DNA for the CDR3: TGTGCCAGCAGCTGGACAGTTGGGGCCAACGTCCTGACTTTC.

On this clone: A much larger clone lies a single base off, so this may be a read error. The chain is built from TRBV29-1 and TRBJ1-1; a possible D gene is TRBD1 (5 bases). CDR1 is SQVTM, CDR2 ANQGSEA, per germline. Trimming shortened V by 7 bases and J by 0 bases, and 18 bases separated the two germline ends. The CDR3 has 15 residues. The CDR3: CSAGAGWGVNTEAFF. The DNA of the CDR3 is TGCAGCGCTGGGGCGGGTTGGGGAGTGAACACTGAAGCTTTCTTT.

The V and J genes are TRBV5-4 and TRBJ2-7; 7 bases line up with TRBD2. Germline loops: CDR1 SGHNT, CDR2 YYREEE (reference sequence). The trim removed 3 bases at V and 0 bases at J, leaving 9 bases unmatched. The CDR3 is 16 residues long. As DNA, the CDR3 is TGTGCCAGCAGCTCCCCCACTAGCGCGAGCTCCTACGAGCAGTACTTC. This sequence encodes CASSSPTSASSYEQYF.

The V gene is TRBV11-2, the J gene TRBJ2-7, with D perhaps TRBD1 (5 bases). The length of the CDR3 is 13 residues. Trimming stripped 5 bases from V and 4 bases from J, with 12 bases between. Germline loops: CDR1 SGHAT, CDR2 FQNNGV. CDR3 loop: CASSVRTRYEQYF. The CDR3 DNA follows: TGTGCCAGCAGCGTAAGGACAAGATACGAGCAGTACTTC.

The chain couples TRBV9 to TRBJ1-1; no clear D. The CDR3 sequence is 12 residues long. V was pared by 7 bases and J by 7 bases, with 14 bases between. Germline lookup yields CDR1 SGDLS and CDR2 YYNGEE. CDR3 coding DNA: TGTGCCAGCGGACCGCCTAGCAGTGAAGCTTTCTTT. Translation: CASGPPSSEAFF. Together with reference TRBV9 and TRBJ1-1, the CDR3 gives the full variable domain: DSGVTQTPKHLITATGQRVTLRCSPRSGDLSVYWYQQSLDQGLQFLIQYYNGEERAKGNILERFSAQQFPDLHSELNLSSLELGDSALYFCASGPPSSEAFFGQGTRLTVV.

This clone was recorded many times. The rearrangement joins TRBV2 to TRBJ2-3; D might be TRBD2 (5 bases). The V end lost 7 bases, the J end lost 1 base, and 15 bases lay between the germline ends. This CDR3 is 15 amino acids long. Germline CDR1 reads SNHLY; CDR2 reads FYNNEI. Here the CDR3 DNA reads TGTGCCAGCAATCGGTCCCCGAGGGGCACAGATACGCAGTATTTT. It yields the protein CASNRSPRGTDTQYF.

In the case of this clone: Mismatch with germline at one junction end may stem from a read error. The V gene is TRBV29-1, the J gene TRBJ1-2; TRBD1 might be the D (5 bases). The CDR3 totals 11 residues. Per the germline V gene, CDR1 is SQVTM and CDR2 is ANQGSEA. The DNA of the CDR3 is TGCAGCGTTGGCAGGGCGCCTGGCTGCACCTTC. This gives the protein CSVGRAPGCTF.

CDR3 nucleotides: TGTGCCAGCAGTTACCGCAGGGACTATGGCTACACCTTC. Amino acids: CASSYRRDYGYTF. The V call is TRBV6-5, the J call TRBJ1-2; D might be TRBD1 (5 bases). The CDR3 is 13 residues long. Looked up from germline, CDR1 is MNHEY and CDR2 is SVGAGI. V dropped 2 bases and J dropped 3 bases, with 7 bases sitting between them.

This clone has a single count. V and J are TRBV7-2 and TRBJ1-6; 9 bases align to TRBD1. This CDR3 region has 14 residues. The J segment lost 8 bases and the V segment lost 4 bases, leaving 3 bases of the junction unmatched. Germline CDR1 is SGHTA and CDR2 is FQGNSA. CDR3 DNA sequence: TGTGCCAGCAGCTCACAGGGGGCGGATTCACCCCTCCACTTT. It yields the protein CASSSQGADSPLHF.

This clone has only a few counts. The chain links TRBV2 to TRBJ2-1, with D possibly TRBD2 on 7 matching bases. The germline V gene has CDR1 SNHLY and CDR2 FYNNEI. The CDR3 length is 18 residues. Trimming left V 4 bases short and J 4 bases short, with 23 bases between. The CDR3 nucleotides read TGTGCCAGCAGTGTGGCGGGGGCTCAAGCGGGAACTTACAATGAGCAGTTCTTC. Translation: CASSVAGAQAGTYNEQFF.

CDR3 bases: TGTGCCAGCAGTGACCCCTCGAACGAGCAGTACTTC. Translation gives CASSDPSNEQYF. The chain combines TRBV28 with TRBJ2-7; D is ambiguous. The CDR3 has 12 amino acids. Germline assignment: CDR1 MDHEN and CDR2 SYDVKM. The V gene lost 5 bases and the J gene lost 5 bases, with 10 bases spanning the gap.